This TCR beta chain was sequenced in a study of T cells in narcolepsy. Study summary: Donors had narcolepsy type 1 or type 2, or were healthy controls. Study findings and constraints: Autoreactive clone sequences were missing from some blood memory CD4+ repertoires. Reportedly, autoreactive clonotypes were serially detected in patients' blood but not controls'.

Data came from immunoSEQ multiplex PCR; TCRdb stores just in-frame clones and leaves some out. The table lists roughly 34,000 clones, about 85% of them singletons. The CDR3 contains 14 residues. V lost 1 base and J 9 bases, leaving 14 bases between the germline ends. Per the germline V gene, CDR1 is SGHNT and CDR2 is YYREEE (reference sequence). Turning to this clone: Antigen unknown.

Sequencing was done on a sample of CD45RA- memory CD4+ T cells from PBMCs. The source is a human donor with narcolepsy. The rearrangement uses TRBV5-4 and TRBJ2-1, with D uncertain. CDR3 bases: TGTGCCAGCAGCTTGTTAGGCGAGGTGCTTGAGCAGTTCTTC. This gives the protein CASSLLGEVLEQFF.